The 2 T cell receptor beta chains in this list originate from one sample, sequenced in a study of blood T cells in healthy people across ages. Primers used in a second PCR of about 6 to 11 cycles were a sample-barcoded 5' primer and a J-beta primer mix. TCRdb analysed the 5' RACE reads with MiXCR anew, one entry per CDR3 protein. The table records around 600,000 distinct CDR3 sequences, less than 60% of them present only once. The sample comprised blood. Every receptor here comes from an elderly man in good health.

The chain links TRBV7-9 to TRBJ2-7; D unresolved. V lost 8 bases and J lost 1, with 15 bases in between. Germline CDR1 reads SEHNR; CDR2 reads FQNEAQ (reference sequence). This CDR3 is 14 amino acids long. The CDR3 is CASGWKGLSYEQYF. CDR3 nucleotide sequence: TGTGCCAGCGGGTGGAAGGGATTGTCCTACGAGCAGTACTTC.

V usage is TRBV27 and J usage is TRBJ2-7; TRBD2 might be the D (5 bases). CDR1 is MNHEY and CDR2 is SMNVEV in the germline V gene (reference sequence). The CDR3 is made up of 11 amino acids. Trimming pared 8 bases from V and 0 bases from J, leaving 5 bases between. The CDR3 protein is CASGSSYEQYF. In nucleotides, the CDR3 is TGTGCCAGCGGGAGCTCCTACGAGCAGTACTTC.